The next 20 T cell receptor beta chains were all read from a single sample in a study of blood T cell repertoires in COVID-19. The data were produced by immunoSEQ multiplex PCR, yet TCRdb's version contains in-frame clones alone and is incomplete. The sample carries some 150,000 clones, around 84% recorded once. Material for sequencing was peripheral blood. The source of these receptors is a woman aged 45 to 65 with acute or convalescent COVID-19.

This chain uses TRBV27 with TRBJ2-2, with 9 bases aligning to TRBD2. The germline V gene has CDR1 MNHEY and CDR2 SMNVEV (reference sequence). This CDR3 comprises 20 residues. Trimming removed 3 bases from V and 3 bases from J; junction bases left unmatched: 17. The CDR3: CASSFSLRLRGRAYTGELFF. The CDR3 DNA sequence: TGTGCCAGCAGTTTTTCCCTACGACTACGCGGGAGGGCCTACACCGGGGAGCTGTTTTTT.

This sequence joins TRBV29-1 and TRBJ2-1; TRBD2 matches at 7 bases. The germline gives CDR1 SQVTM, CDR2 ANQGSEA. J was trimmed by 0 bases and V by 5 bases; bases with no gene match: 7. This CDR3 spans 15 amino acids. CDR3 DNA: TGCAGCGTTATGGGACTACCTGGCTCCTACAATGAGCAGTTCTTC. It is translated as CSVMGLPGSYNEQFF.

For the CDR3, the DNA is TGTGCCAGCGCGACCCGCAGGGGGCAGAATGAAGCTTTCTTT. This gives the protein CASATRRGQNEAFF. The chain employs TRBV6-5 and TRBJ1-1, with 8 bases lining up with TRBD1. V gave up 8 bases and J gave up 7 bases; unmatched junction bases: 12. The CDR3 runs 14 residues. Germline CDR1 is MNHEY and CDR2 is SVGAGI.

The chain recombines TRBV2 with TRBJ1-2; D ambiguous. Germline CDR1 SNHLY, CDR2 FYNNEI. Deletions cut 4 bases from V and 2 bases from J, with 8 bases between. This CDR3 comprises 13 residues. CDR3 sequence reads: CASSGGRNYGYTF. In DNA form, the CDR3 reads TGTGCCAGCAGTGGAGGGCGGAACTATGGCTACACCTTC. Looking up the rest from reference TRBV2 and TRBJ1-2 gives the full variable domain: EPEVTQTPSHQVTQMGQEVILRCVPISNHLYFYWYRQILGQKVEFLVSFYNNEISEKSEIFDDQFSVERPDGSNFTLKIRSTKLEDSAMYFCASSGGRNYGYTFGSGTRLTVV.

The J gene is TRBJ1-6, the V gene TRBV23-1; possible D gene TRBD1, 5 bases. TRBV23-1 counts as an open reading frame of uncertain function. V shed 4 bases and J shed 9 bases, with 19 bases lying between them. The CDR3 spans 16 residues. CDR3 residues: CASSRRGPLRGSPLHF. CDR3 sequence (DNA): TGCGCCAGCAGTCGGAGGGGACCATTGCGTGGTTCACCCCTCCACTTT.

The chain carries TRBV6-5 and TRBJ1-1, with D possibly matching TRBD1 (6 bases). V dropped 2 bases and J dropped 8 bases, with 18 bases sitting between them. Germline V CDR1 and CDR2: MNHEY, SVGAGI. The CDR3 runs 15 residues. This chain's CDR3 is CASSYGFSTGKEAFF. The CDR3 DNA follows: TGTGCCAGCAGTTACGGTTTTTCGACAGGAAAAGAAGCTTTCTTT.

The chain combines TRBV5-1 with TRBJ2-3, with 10 bases that match TRBD2. Germline V gene sequence: CDR1 SGHRS, CDR2 YFSETQ. The CDR3 extends over 16 amino acids. V shed 1 base, J shed 5 bases, and the junction held 7 bases outside the gene matches. The CDR3 nucleotides read TGCGCCAGCAGCTTGACTCGAGCGGGGGGGCAAGATACGCAGTATTTT. Its translation: CASSLTRAGGQDTQYF.

The chain employs TRBV9 and TRBJ1-1; 7 nucleotides line up with TRBD1. The CDR3 spans 15 residues. The V gene end was trimmed by 7 bases and the J gene end by 3 bases; junction bases not matched to a gene: 12. The germline V gene has CDR1 SGDLS and CDR2 YYNGEE. The CDR3 DNA is TGTGCCAGCCCCAACAGGGGATTAAGGTACACTGAAGCTTTCTTT. Residues: CASPNRGLRYTEAFF.

The chain combines TRBV7-2 with TRBJ2-3; possibly TRBD2 for D (5 bases). V was shortened by 0 bases and J by 0 bases, with 10 bases between the two germline ends. Germline V gives CDR1 SGHTA, CDR2 FQGNSA. The CDR3 extends over 16 amino acids. The CDR3 loop reads CASSLAVRASTDTQYF. The CDR3, as DNA: TGTGCCAGCAGCTTAGCGGTGCGGGCGAGCACAGATACGCAGTATTTT.

The rearrangement joins TRBV19 to TRBJ1-2; possibly TRBD1 for D (6 bases). Germline V CDR1 and CDR2: LNHDA, SQIVND (reference sequence). CDR3 length equals 12 residues. V lost 7 bases and J lost 2, with 8 bases in between. The CDR3 DNA sequence: TGTGCCAGTACGGGGGGCAACTATGGCTACACCTTC. Residues: CASTGGNYGYTF.

The genes are TRBV28 and TRBJ1-4, with TRBD1 matching 10 bases. There are 15 residues in the CDR3. The germline V gene has CDR1 MDHEN and CDR2 SYDVKM. The junction had 9 bases not matched to a gene; V was cut back by 5 bases and J by 9 bases. The CDR3 DNA is TGTGCCAGCAGTCTGGGCGACAGGGGGCGTAAAAAACTGTTTTTT. Translating it yields CASSLGDRGRKKLFF.

The V and J genes are TRBV12-3 or TRBV12-4 and TRBJ1-1; a weak D match, TRBD1 (6 bases). This CDR3 is 11 amino acids long. V dropped 5 bases and J dropped 12 bases, with 13 bases sitting between them. The CDR3 sequence is CASSDRYETFF. The CDR3, as DNA: TGTGCCAGCAGTGACAGGTATGAGACTTTCTTT.

This clone was counted a single time. The chain recombines TRBV5-1 with TRBJ2-7, with D uncertain. V gave up 4 bases and J gave up 3 bases, with 8 bases separating them. The CDR3 loop spans 12 amino acids. The germline V gene encodes CDR1 SGHRS and CDR2 YFSETQ. CDR3 residues: CASSLPNYEQYF. In DNA, the CDR3 is TGCGCCAGCAGCCTACCCAACTACGAGCAGTACTTC.

The chain links TRBV10-3 to TRBJ1-6; perhaps TRBD1 as D (6 bases). Trimming took 6 bases from V and 6 from J, leaving 12 bases between them. The germline gives CDR1 ENHRY, CDR2 SYGVKD. This CDR3 has 14 residues. CDR3: CAISPGQSNSPLHF. The CDR3 nucleotides are TGTGCCATCAGCCCCGGACAGAGTAATTCACCCCTCCACTTT.

The chain has TRBV27 and TRBJ2-7, with D uncertain. Trimming left V 3 bases short and J 2 bases short, with 8 bases between. The CDR3 contains 13 residues. The germline V gene encodes CDR1 MNHEY and CDR2 SMNVEV (reference sequence). This chain's CDR3 is CASSFHITYEQYF. The DNA of the CDR3 is TGTGCCAGCAGTTTTCACATCACCTACGAGCAGTACTTC.

Only one count was recorded for this clone. The V gene is TRBV28, the J gene TRBJ1-3; 7 positions match TRBD1. The CDR3 has 15 amino acids. Trimming took 6 bases from V and 4 from J; bases not matched to a gene: 9. The germline V gene has CDR1 MDHEN and CDR2 SYDVKM. The CDR3 sequence is CASRQQGTPGNTIYF. The CDR3 DNA reads as TGTGCCAGCAGGCAACAGGGGACCCCAGGAAACACCATATATTTT.

The CDR3 DNA reads as TGTGCCACCAGTGATGCCACAGGGGCCCATCAGCCCCAGCATTTT. As protein: CATSDATGAHQPQHF. The chain combines TRBV24-1 with TRBJ1-5, with TRBD1 identical over 7 bases. The CDR3 is 15 residues long. CDR1 is KGHDR, CDR2 SFDVKD, per germline. The V segment lost 3 bases and the J segment 5 bases; nucleotides outside the gene matches: 6.

This clone was detected ten times or more. V gene TRBV13 combines with J gene TRBJ2-7; D may be TRBD2 (5 bases). CDR3 length equals 12 residues. The V gene lost 5 bases and the J gene lost 6 bases, with 11 bases spanning the gap. Germline CDR1 and CDR2: PRHDT and FYEKMQ (reference sequence). This CDR3 is CASSLDCPEQYF. In nucleotides, the CDR3 is TGTGCCAGCAGCCTGGACTGCCCCGAGCAGTACTTC.

V gene TRBV27 combines with J gene TRBJ2-3, with D possibly matching TRBD2 (5 bases). The CDR3 has 15 amino acids. Deletions cut 2 bases from V and 0 bases from J, with 9 bases between. The germline V gene has CDR1 MNHEY and CDR2 SMNVEV (reference sequence). The CDR3 loop reads CASSLVGLSTDTQYF. The CDR3 DNA reads as TGTGCCAGCAGTTTAGTTGGACTGAGCACAGATACGCAGTATTTT.

The CDR3 here is CASSPQVGYEQYF. CDR3 in DNA: TGTGCCAGTAGTCCACAGGTGGGCTACGAGCAGTACTTC. The gene calls are TRBV19 and TRBJ2-7; tentatively, D is TRBD1 (5 bases). This CDR3 spans 13 amino acids. Germline V gene sequence: CDR1 LNHDA, CDR2 SQIVND (reference sequence). Trimming shortened V by 5 bases and J by 3 bases, and 11 bases separated the two germline ends.